This T cell receptor beta chain was obtained from a study of yellow fever vaccine responses in identical twins. TCRdb used MiXCR to reprocess the RT-PCR reads, holding one entry per CDR3 protein. Here the sample spans a few thousand distinct CDR3 sequences, 85% being singletons. The CDR3 has 14 residues. Trimming cost V 5 bases and J 0 bases, with 11 bases left between them. The germline CDR1 and CDR2 sequences are SGHAT and FQDESV (reference sequence). This TCR was recovered from a woman aged 18-29 years who received the yellow fever vaccine. The sample was T cells from blood (PBMCs), unsorted or a sorted subset (not recorded which), taken before or after yellow fever vaccination (not recorded which). This chain connects TRBV11-1 to TRBJ2-7; D perhaps matches TRBD1 (6 bases). CDR3 sequence (DNA): TGTGCCAGCAGCCCCCGACAGGACTCCTACGAGCAGTACTTC. Translation: CASSPRQDSYEQYF.